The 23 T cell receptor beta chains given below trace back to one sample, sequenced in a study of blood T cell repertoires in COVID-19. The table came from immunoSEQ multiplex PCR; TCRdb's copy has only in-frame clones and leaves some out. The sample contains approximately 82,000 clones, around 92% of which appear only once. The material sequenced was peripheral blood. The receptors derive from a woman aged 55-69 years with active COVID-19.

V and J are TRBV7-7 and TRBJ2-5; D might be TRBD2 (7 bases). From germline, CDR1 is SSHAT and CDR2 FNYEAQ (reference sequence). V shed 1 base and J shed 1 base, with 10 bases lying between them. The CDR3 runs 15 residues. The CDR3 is CASSLVGGAQETQYF. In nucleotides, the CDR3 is TGTGCCAGCAGCTTAGTAGGGGGGGCCCAAGAGACCCAGTACTTC.

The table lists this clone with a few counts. The CDR3 nucleotides read TGTGCCAGCAGCCCGCGAATTGCCGGGGAGCTGTTTTTT. This translates into CASSPRIAGELFF. The genes are TRBV3-1 (or the pseudogene TRBV3-2) and TRBJ2-2, with unresolved D. Germline V gene lookup returns CDR1 LGHDT and CDR2 YNNKEL (reference sequence). This CDR3 contains 13 residues. The V and J ends lost 4 bases and 6 bases respectively, with 9 bases between them.

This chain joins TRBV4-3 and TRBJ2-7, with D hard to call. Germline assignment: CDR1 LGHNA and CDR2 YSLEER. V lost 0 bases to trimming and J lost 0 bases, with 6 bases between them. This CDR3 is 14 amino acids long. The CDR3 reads CASSQDGLSYEQYF. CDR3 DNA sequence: TGCGCCAGCAGCCAAGATGGGCTCTCCTACGAGCAGTACTTC.

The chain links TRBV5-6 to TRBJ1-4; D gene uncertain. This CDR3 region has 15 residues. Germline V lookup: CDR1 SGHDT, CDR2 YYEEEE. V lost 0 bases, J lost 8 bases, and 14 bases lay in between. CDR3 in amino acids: CASSLAGKSREKLFF. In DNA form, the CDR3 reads TGTGCCAGCAGCTTGGCCGGGAAGAGTAGGGAAAAACTGTTTTTT.

CDR3 residues: CASSQGGQGRLYGYTF. The DNA of the CDR3 is TGTGCCAGCAGCCAGGGTGGACAGGGCCGCCTCTATGGCTACACCTTC. The J gene is TRBJ1-2, the V gene TRBV14, with TRBD1 matching 8 bases. CDR3 length equals 16 residues. Losses at the gene ends were 3 bases for V and 4 bases for J; bases not matched to a gene: 10. The germline V gene encodes CDR1 SGHDN and CDR2 FVKESK.

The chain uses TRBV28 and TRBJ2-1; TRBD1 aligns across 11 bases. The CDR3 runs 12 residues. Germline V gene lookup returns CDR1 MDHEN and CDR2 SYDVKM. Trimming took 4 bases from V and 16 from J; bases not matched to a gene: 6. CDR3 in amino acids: CASSSPGQGGFF. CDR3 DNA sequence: TGTGCCAGCAGTTCCCCGGGACAGGGGGGATTCTTC. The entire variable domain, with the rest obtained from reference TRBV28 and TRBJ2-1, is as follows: DVKVTQSSRYLVKRTGEKVFLECVQDMDHENMFWYRQDPGLGLRLIYFSYDVKMKEKGDIPEGYSVSREKKERFSLILESASTNQTSMYLCASSSPGQGGFFGPGTRLTVL.

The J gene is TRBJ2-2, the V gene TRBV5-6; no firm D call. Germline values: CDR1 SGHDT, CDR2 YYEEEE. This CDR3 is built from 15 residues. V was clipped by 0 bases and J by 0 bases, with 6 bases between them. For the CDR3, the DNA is TGTGCCAGCAGCTTGGCCCAGTCGAACACCGGGGAGCTGTTTTTT. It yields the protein CASSLAQSNTGELFF.

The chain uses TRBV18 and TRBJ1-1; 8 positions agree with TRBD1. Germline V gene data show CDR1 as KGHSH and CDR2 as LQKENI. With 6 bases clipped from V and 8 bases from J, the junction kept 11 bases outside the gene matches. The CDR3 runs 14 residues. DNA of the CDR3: TGTGCCAGCTCCCGACAGGGGAGTCTCGCGGAAGCTTTCTTT. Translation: CASSRQGSLAEAFF.

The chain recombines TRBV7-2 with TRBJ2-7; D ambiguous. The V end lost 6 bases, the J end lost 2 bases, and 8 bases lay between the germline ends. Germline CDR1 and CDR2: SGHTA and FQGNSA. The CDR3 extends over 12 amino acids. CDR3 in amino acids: CASSPTPYEQYF. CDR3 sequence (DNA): TGTGCCAGCAGTCCGACTCCCTACGAGCAGTACTTC. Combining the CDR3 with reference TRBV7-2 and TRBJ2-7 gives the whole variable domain GAGVSQSPSNKVTEKGKDVELRCDPISGHTALYWYRQSLGQGLEFLIYFQGNSAPDKSGLPSDRFSAERTGGSVSTLTIQRTQQEDSAVYLCASSPTPYEQYFGPGTRLTVT.

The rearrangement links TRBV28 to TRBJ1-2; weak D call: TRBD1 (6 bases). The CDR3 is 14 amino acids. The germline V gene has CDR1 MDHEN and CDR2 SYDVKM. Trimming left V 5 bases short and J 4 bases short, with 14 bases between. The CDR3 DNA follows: TGTGCCAGCAGTCCTCAGGGGAAAGGCTATGGCTACACCTTC. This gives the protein CASSPQGKGYGYTF.

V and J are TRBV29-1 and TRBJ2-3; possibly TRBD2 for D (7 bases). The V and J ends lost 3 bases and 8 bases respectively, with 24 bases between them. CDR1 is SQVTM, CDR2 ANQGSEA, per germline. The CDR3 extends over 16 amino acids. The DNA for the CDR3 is TGCAGCGTTGAGGGGGGGCAGGTCGCGTCTCCGGGTACGCAGTATTTT. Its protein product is CSVEGGQVASPGTQYF.

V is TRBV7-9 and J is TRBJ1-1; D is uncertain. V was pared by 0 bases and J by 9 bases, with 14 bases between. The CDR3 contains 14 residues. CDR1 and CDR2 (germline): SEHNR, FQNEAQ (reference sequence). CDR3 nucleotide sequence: TGTGCCAGCAGCTTAGCGTGGGAGAGTCGCCAAGCTTTCTTT. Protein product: CASSLAWESRQAFF.

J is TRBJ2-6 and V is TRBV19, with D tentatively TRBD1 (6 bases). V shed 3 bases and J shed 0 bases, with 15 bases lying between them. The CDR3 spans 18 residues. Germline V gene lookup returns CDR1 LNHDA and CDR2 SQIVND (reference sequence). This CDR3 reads CASSMGALVGSGANVLTF. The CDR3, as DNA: TGTGCCAGTAGTATGGGGGCGCTAGTAGGCTCTGGGGCCAACGTCCTGACTTTC.

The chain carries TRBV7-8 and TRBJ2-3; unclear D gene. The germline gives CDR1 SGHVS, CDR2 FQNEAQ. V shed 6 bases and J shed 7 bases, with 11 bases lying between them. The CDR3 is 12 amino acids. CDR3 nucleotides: TGTGCCAGCAGACCTTCAGTTAATACGCAGTATTTT. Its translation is CASRPSVNTQYF. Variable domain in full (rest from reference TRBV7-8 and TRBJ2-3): GAGVSQSPRYKVAKRGQDVALRCDPISGHVSLFWYQQALGQGPEFLTYFQNEAQLDKSGLPSDRFFAERPEGSVSTLKIQRTQQEDSAVYLCASRPSVNTQYFGPGTRLTVL.

In DNA form, the CDR3 reads TGTGCCAGCAGGAAGAGGGAGGGGGGCTACACCTTC. Translating it yields CASRKREGGYTF. V is TRBV12-3 or TRBV12-4 and J is TRBJ1-2, with D perhaps matching TRBD1 (5 bases). The CDR3 is 12 residues long. V lost 6 bases and J 8 bases, leaving 13 bases between the germline ends.

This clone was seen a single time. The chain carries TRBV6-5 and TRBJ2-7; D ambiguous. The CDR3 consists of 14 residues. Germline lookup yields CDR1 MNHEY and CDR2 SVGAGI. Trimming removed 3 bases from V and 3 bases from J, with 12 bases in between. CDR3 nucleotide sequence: TGTGCCAGCAGTTATCCGCGAACGAACTACGAGCAGTACTTC. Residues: CASSYPRTNYEQYF.

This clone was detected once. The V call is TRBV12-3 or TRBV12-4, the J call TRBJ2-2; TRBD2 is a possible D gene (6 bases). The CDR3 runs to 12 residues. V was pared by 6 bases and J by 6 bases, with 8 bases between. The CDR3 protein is CASRGLAGELFF. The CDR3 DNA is TGTGCCAGCAGGGGACTTGCCGGGGAGCTGTTTTTT.

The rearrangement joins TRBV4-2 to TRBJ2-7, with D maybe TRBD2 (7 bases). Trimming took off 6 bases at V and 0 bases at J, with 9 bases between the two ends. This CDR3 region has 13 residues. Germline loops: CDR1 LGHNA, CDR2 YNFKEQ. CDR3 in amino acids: CASRGGASYEQYF. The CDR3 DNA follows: TGTGCCAGCAGGGGGGGGGCCTCCTACGAGCAGTACTTC.

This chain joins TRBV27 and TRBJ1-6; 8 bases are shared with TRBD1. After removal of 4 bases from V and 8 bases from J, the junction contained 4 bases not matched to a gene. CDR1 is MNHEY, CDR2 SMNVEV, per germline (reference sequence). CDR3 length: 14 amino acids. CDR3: CASSSSDRDSPLHF. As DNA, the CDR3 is TGTGCCAGCAGTTCGTCGGACAGGGATTCACCCCTCCACTTT.

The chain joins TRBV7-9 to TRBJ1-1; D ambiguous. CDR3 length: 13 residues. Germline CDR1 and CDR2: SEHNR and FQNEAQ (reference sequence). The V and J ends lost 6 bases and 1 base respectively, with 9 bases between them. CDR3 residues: CASRPNTNTEAFF. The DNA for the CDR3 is TGTGCCAGCAGACCAAACACGAACACTGAAGCTTTCTTT. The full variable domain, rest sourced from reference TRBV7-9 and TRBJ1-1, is DTGVSQNPRHKITKRGQNVTFRCDPISEHNRLYWYRQTLGQGPEFLTYFQNEAQLEKSRLLSDRFSAERPKGSFSTLEIQRTEQGDSAMYLCASRPNTNTEAFFGQGTRLTVV.

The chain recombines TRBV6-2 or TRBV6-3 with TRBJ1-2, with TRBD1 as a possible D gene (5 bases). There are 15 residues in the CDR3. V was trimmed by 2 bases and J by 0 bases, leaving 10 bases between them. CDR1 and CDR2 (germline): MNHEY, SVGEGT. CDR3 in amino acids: CASSYATDPNYGYTF. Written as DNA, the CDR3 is TGTGCCAGCAGTTACGCGACAGATCCTAACTATGGCTACACCTTC.

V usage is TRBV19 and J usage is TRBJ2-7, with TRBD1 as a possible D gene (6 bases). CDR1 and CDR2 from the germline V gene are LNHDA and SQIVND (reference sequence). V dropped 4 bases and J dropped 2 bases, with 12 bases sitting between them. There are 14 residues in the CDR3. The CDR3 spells CASSTQGQPYEQYF. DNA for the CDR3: TGTGCCAGTAGTACACAGGGTCAACCCTACGAGCAGTACTTC.

The CDR3 region is CASSTQGGANNQPQHF. CDR3 DNA: TGTGCCAGCAGCACCCAGGGGGGAGCCAACAATCAGCCCCAGCATTTT. The chain employs TRBV7-8 and TRBJ1-5; 7 nucleotides match TRBD1. The CDR3 contains 16 residues. CDR1 is SGHVS and CDR2 is FQNEAQ in the germline V gene. V gave up 5 bases and J gave up 3 bases; unmatched junction bases: 10.